This passage covers 3 T cell receptor beta chains from one sample sequenced in a study of shared clonotypes between healthy human individuals. The data were produced by immunoSEQ multiplex PCR, yet TCRdb's version contains in-frame clones alone and is incomplete. The sample shows fewer than 400,000 clones, 74% of them seen only once. Source material: memory CD4+ T cells sorted from blood. Subset noted: CD45RA-negative fraction. Receptor source: a man aged 30-40 years in good health.

There are many counts of this clone. The rearrangement uses TRBV5-4 and TRBJ2-2; D is unclear. The germline CDR1 and CDR2 sequences are SGHNT and YYREEE (reference sequence). The CDR3 is 16 amino acids. The V end was cut by 3 bases, the J end by 3 bases, with 15 bases between. In nucleotides, the CDR3 is TGTGCCAGCAGCTGGAAGGGAAAACGGGACACCGGGGAGCTGTTTTTT. Translation: CASSWKGKRDTGELFF. The variable domain in full, completed from reference TRBV5-4 and TRBJ2-2, reads ETGVTQSPTHLIKTRGQQVTLRCSSQSGHNTVSWYQQALGQGPQFIFQYYREEENGRGNFPPRFSGLQFPNYSSELNVNALELDDSALYLCASSWKGKRDTGELFFGEGSRLTVL.

The gene calls are TRBV5-6 and TRBJ2-1; 12 bases align to TRBD2. The CDR3 contains 18 residues. Looked up from germline, CDR1 is SGHDT and CDR2 is YYEEEE. The J segment lost 0 bases and the V segment lost 2 bases, leaving 6 bases of the junction unmatched. DNA for the CDR3: TGTGCCAGCAGCTTACAGGGACTAGCGGGCCTCTCCTACAATGAGCAGTTCTTC. Translating it yields CASSLQGLAGLSYNEQFF.

The J gene is TRBJ1-5, the V gene TRBV14; 8 nucleotides align to TRBD1. The CDR3 totals 15 residues. V gave up 4 bases and J gave up 4 bases; unmatched junction bases: 6. In germline, CDR1 is SGHDN, CDR2 FVKESK. The CDR3 protein is CASSPSTGENQPQHF. The CDR3 DNA follows: TGTGCCAGCAGCCCCTCGACAGGGGAAAATCAGCCCCAGCATTTT.